This TCR beta chain was observed in a study of blood T cell repertoires in COVID-19. For the study at large: Samples of COVID-19 (acute and convalescent) were obtained from the United States, Italy and Spain. Sample material is recorded as cDNA or gDNA derived from T cells, B-cell-depleted T cells, or PBMCs.

Trimming left V 6 bases short and J 4 bases short, with 19 bases between. From germline, CDR1 is ENHRY and CDR2 SYGVKD. This CDR3 has 15 amino acids. In the authors' methods: Amplified reference gene primers provided the basis for estimating nucleated cell counts. The repertoire was sequenced with immunoSEQ multiplex PCR; TCRdb's copy has only in-frame clones and lacks some. D and trimming were read from the DNA, whereas the V and J calls and clone size are those reported in that table. The table has about 140,000 clones, just under 80% seen once. This chain connects TRBV10-3 to TRBJ2-7; weak D call: TRBD2 (5 bases). Sequenced material: peripheral blood. The clonotype originates from an older woman with acute or convalescent COVID-19. CDR3 DNA sequence: TGTGCCATCAGCGAAAGGGCTAGCAGCCCTTACGAGCAGTACTTC. It is translated as CAISERASSPYEQYF.